Detailed here is one T cell receptor beta chain. Its recognized antigen is unknown. There are no base qualities to consult, and no much larger clone falls within one base. The source of the sample is a study of blood T cell repertoires in COVID-19 (dated by TCRdb to 2018 to 2020). Regarding the study in general: Samples covering the acute and convalescent phases of COVID-19 were provided by collaborators in the United States, Italy and Spain. Samples came from the ongoing ImmuneRACE study (first 160 participants) plus 1,254 subjects from 6 global collaborators. Sample metadata almost always included a de-identified subject ID, COVID-19 status, age in years and sex. The repertoires were made available in a free public database intended to serve as a resource for research on the immune response to SARS-CoV-2. The material from the prospective study consisted of cDNA or gDNA derived from T cells, B-cell-depleted T cells, or PBMCs. Where available, HLA class I and class II types were obtained from metadata supplied by the sample provider rather than from assay-based typing. Deeply sampled blood TCRbeta repertoires from subjects exposed to, actively infected with, or recovered from COVID-19 were included in the dataset. General findings and caveats noted by the study authors: Clinical and demographic metadata were provided uncurated, with the amount varying by source and participant.

For CDR1 and CDR2, the germline V gene (reference sequence) lists LGHDT and YNNKEL. The CDR3 goes from the cysteine to the phenylalanine over 14 residues. The entry retains the CDR3 DNA only, 42 bases that are in frame from base 1. V has 4 bases trimmed and J has 2 bases trimmed; junction bases matching no gene number 4. TCRbeta CDR3 regions were amplified from genomic DNA by means of the immunoSEQ Assay, a bias-controlled multiplex PCR. For the original study's pipeline: Within the assay, amplification of reference gene primers was used to estimate how many nucleated cells each sample contained. To quantify the absolute abundance of each unique TCRbeta CDR3 rearrangement, sequence reads were collapsed and filtered. For each sample, productive Simpson clonality was calculated as the square root of Simpson's diversity index across productive rearrangements. TCRdb holds this immuneACCESS table with in-frame rearrangements only. Some clones are missing; in checked studies, unresolved V genes explain under half, and the rest has no known cause. That table supplies the V and J calls and clone size; D and trimming were determined from the DNA. Recorded for this sample are 170,000 or so clones; about 87% of them occurred a single time. The top ten hold 0.88% of the sample.

Another Seattle source contributed samples from volunteer blood donors who had recovered from COVID-19. Whole blood was collected in K2EDTA tubes by collaborating institutions according to the institutions' own protocols. For TCRbeta analysis, collaborators shipped samples as frozen whole blood, isolated PBMCs, or DNA extracted from either of those sample types. This receptor was obtained from a young woman who had recovered from COVID-19. Sequencing input: peripheral blood. In this chain, TRBV3-1 (or the pseudogene TRBV3-2) is recombined with TRBJ1-1; 7 bases in between match TRBD1. The nucleotide sequence reads TGTGCCAGCAGCCCGGGACAGATTAACACTGAAGCTTTCTTT. It is translated as CASSPGQINTEAFF.